Shown below are 2 T cell receptor beta chains from a single sample sequenced in a study of shared clonotypes between healthy human individuals. Clones were sequenced by immunoSEQ multiplex PCR, and TCRdb holds only the in-frame ones, with some missing. The table lists hundreds of thousands of clones, 55% to 75% of them singletons. Sequenced material: memory CD4+ T cells sorted from blood. The subset is: CD45RA-negative fraction. The receptors originated from a woman in her twenties or thirties in good health.

This clone appeared many times. The gene calls are TRBV5-1 and TRBJ2-5; D is possibly TRBD1 or TRBD2 (5 bases each). The CDR3 consists of 13 residues. The V gene's germline CDR1 is SGHRS and CDR2 YFSETQ. V was pared by 4 bases and J by 7 bases, with 14 bases between. In DNA form, the CDR3 reads TGCGCCAGCAGCCAGTTGGGGGAAAGGACCCAGTACTTC. The encoded protein is CASSQLGERTQYF.

On this clone: This sample includes further DNA sequences coding for the same CDR3. DNA of the CDR3: TGCGCCAGCAGCCCCGGGACTAGCGCGTACGAGCAGTACTTC. Protein: CASSPGTSAYEQYF. The rearrangement uses TRBV5-1 and TRBJ2-7, with 10 bases lining up with TRBD2. The CDR3 has 14 residues. Trimming cost V 4 bases and J 4 bases; bases outside gene matches: 5. Germline lookup yields CDR1 SGHRS and CDR2 YFSETQ. The full variable domain, completed using reference TRBV5-1 and TRBJ2-7, is KAGVTQTPRYLIKTRGQQVTLSCSPISGHRSVSWYQQTPGQGLQFLFEYFSETQRNKGNFPGRFSGRQFSNSRSEMNVSTLELGDSALYLCASSPGTSAYEQYFGPGTRLTVT.